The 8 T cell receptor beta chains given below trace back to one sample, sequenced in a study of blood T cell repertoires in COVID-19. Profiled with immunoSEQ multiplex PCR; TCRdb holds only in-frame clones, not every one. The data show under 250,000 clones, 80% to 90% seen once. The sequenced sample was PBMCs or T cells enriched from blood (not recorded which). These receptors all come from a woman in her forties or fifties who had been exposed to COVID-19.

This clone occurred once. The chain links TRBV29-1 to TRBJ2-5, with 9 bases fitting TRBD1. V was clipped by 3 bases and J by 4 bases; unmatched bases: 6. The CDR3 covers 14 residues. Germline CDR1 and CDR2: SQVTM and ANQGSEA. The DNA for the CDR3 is TGCAGCGTTGATGGAGACAGGGGGGGAGAGACCCAGTACTTC. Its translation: CSVDGDRGGETQYF.

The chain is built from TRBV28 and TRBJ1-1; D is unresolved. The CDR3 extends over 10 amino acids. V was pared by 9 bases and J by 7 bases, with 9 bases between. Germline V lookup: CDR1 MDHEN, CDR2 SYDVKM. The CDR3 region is CASSQIEAFF. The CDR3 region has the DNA TGTGCCAGTAGCCAGATTGAAGCTTTCTTT.

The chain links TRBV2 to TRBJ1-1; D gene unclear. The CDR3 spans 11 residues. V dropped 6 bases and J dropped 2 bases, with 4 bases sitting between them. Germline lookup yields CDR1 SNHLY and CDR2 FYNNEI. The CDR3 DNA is TGTGCCAGCAGCAGTAACACTGAAGCTTTCTTT. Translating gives CASSSNTEAFF. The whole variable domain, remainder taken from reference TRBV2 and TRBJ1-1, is EPEVTQTPSHQVTQMGQEVILRCVPISNHLYFYWYRQILGQKVEFLVSFYNNEISEKSEIFDDQFSVERPDGSNFTLKIRSTKLEDSAMYFCASSSNTEAFFGQGTRLTVV.

CDR3 sequence (DNA): TGTGCCAGCAGTTTCCAGTTGTATGGCTACACCTTC. Encoded protein: CASSFQLYGYTF. This chain joins TRBV12-3 or TRBV12-4 and TRBJ1-2; D ambiguous. The CDR3 spans 12 residues. Trimming pared 3 bases from V and 5 bases from J, leaving 7 bases between.

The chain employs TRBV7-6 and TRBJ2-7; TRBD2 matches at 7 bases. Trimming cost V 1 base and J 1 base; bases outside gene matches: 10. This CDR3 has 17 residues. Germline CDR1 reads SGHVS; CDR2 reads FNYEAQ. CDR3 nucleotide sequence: TGTGCCAGCAGCTTAGTCCCCGCGGGGGAGACTTCCTACGAGCAGTACTTC. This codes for CASSLVPAGETSYEQYF.

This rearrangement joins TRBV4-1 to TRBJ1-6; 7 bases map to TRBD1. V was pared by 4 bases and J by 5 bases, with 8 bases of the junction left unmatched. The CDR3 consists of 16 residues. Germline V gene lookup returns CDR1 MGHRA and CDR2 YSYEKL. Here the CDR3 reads CASSRTTGTDNSPLHF. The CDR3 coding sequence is TGCGCCAGCAGCCGGACCACCGGGACAGATAATTCACCCCTCCACTTT.

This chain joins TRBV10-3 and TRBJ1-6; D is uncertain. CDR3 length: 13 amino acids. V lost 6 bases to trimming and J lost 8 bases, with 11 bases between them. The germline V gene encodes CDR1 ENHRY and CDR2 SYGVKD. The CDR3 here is CAISQEPYSPLHF. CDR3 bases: TGTGCCATCAGCCAGGAACCTTATTCACCCCTCCACTTT.

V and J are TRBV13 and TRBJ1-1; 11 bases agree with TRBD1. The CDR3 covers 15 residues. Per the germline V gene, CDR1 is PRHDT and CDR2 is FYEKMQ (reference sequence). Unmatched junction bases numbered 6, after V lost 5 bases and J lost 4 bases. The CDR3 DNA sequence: TGTGCCAGCAGCCGATCCGGGACAGGGGGCACTGAAGCTTTCTTT. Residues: CASSRSGTGGTEAFF.